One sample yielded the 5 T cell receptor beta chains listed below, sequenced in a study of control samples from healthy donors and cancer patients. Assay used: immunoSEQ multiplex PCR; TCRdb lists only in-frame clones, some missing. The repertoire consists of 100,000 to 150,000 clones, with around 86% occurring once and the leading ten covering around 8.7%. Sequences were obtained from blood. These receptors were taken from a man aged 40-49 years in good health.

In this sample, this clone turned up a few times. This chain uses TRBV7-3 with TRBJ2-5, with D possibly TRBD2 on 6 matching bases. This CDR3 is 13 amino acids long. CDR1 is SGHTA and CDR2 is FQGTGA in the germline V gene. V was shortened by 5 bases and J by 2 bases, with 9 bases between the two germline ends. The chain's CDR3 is CASSPGLQETQYF. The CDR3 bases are TGTGCCAGCAGCCCAGGACTACAAGAGACCCAGTACTTC. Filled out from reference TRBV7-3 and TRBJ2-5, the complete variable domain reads GAGVSQTPSNKVTEKGKYVELRCDPISGHTALYWYRQSLGQGPEFLIYFQGTGAADDSGLPNDRFFAVRPEGSVSTLKIQRTERGDSAVYLCASSPGLQETQYFGPGTRLLVL.

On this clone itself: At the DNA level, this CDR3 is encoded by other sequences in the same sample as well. For the CDR3, the DNA is TGTGCCAGTAGTTTGGGGTCTGGCTACACCTTC. This encodes CASSLGSGYTF. The chain joins TRBV19 to TRBJ1-2; D call uncertain. The CDR3 is 11 amino acids. With 5 bases removed from V and 7 bases from J, the gap between germline ends came to 8 bases. The germline gives CDR1 LNHDA, CDR2 SQIVND (reference sequence).

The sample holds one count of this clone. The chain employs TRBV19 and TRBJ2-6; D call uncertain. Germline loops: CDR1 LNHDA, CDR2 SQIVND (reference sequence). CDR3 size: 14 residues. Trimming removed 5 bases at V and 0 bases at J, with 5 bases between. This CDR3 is CASSGRSGANVLTF. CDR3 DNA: TGTGCCAGTAGTGGGCGCTCTGGGGCCAACGTCCTGACTTTC.

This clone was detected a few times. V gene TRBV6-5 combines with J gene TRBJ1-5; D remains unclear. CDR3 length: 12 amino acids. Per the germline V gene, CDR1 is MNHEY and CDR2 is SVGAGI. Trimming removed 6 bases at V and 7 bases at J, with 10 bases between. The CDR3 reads CASSGPGQPQHF. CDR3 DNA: TGTGCCAGCAGCGGTCCGGGCCAGCCCCAGCATTTT.

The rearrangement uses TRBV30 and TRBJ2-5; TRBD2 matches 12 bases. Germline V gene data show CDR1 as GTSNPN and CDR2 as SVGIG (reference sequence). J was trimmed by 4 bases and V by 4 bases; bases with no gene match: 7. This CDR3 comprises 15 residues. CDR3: CAWTTRGLAGETQYF. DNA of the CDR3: TGTGCCTGGACCACAAGGGGACTAGCGGGAGAGACCCAGTACTTC.